Following are 2 T cell receptor beta chains from one sample sequenced in a study of shared clonotypes between healthy human individuals. Clones were sequenced by immunoSEQ multiplex PCR, and TCRdb holds only the in-frame ones, with some missing. The table records 550,000 to 850,000 clones, around 77% of them present only once. The sequencing sample was made of memory CD4+ T cells sorted from blood. Noted subset: CD45RA-negative fraction. These receptors all come from a woman in her twenties or thirties in good health.

This chain uses TRBV11-1 with TRBJ2-1; 14 bases are a match to TRBD2. Germline V CDR1 and CDR2: SGHAT, FQDESV (reference sequence). Trimming at V came to 5 bases and at J to 3 bases, leaving 9 bases not matched to a gene. The CDR3 loop spans 18 amino acids. CDR3 coding DNA: TGTGCCAGCAGCAGCTCCGGGACTAGCGGGAGTATCTACAATGAGCAGTTCTTC. Encoded protein: CASSSSGTSGSIYNEQFF.

About this clone itself: Distinct nucleotide sequences in the sample also encode this CDR3. The chain employs TRBV29-1 and TRBJ2-5, with TRBD2 identical over 7 bases. The CDR3 spans 13 residues. Germline V gene sequence: CDR1 SQVTM, CDR2 ANQGSEA. J lost 2 bases, V lost 4 bases, and 4 bases had no gene match. The CDR3 sequence: CSVASSGQETQYF. The CDR3 DNA follows: TGCAGCGTTGCCTCTAGCGGACAAGAGACCCAGTACTTC.